This TCR beta chain was retrieved from a study of blood T cell repertoires in COVID-19 (dated by TCRdb to between 2020 and 2021). About the investigation overall: Collaborator samples came from the United States, Italy and Spain and covered acute and convalescent phases of COVID-19. Where available, HLA class I and class II types were taken from metadata supplied by the sample provider and were not determined by assay-based typing. Deeply sampled blood TCRbeta repertoires from subjects exposed to, actively infected with, or recovered from COVID-19 were included in the dataset. A de-identified subject ID, COVID-19 status, age in years and sex were almost always included in the sample metadata. Samples came from the ongoing ImmuneRACE study (first 160 participants) plus 1,254 subjects from 6 global collaborators. The repertoires were made available in a free public database intended to serve as a resource for research on the immune response to SARS-CoV-2. The material from the prospective study consisted of cDNA or gDNA derived from T cells, B-cell-depleted T cells, or PBMCs. Summary of the overall study and its limitations: Clinical and demographic metadata were provided uncurated, with the amount varying by source and participant.

The immunoSEQ Assay, a bias-controlled multiplex PCR, was used to amplify TCRbeta CDR3 regions from genomic DNA. The study's own analysis went as follows. The number of nucleated cells in each sample was estimated from the amplification of reference gene primers within the assay. Sequence reads were collapsed and filtered to measure the absolute abundance of every unique TCRbeta CDR3 rearrangement. For each sample, productive Simpson clonality was calculated by taking the square root of Simpson's diversity index across productive rearrangements. The immuneACCESS repertoire file appears here via TCRdb, limited to in-frame rearrangements. These files lack a portion of the clones; in checked studies, under half of the deficit traces to unresolved V genes, and the cause of the others is not known. Clonal size and the V and J genes are those of that table, whereas D and trimming came from the DNA. This sample lists 150,000 to 200,000 clones; more than 80% were detected once. Approximately 8% of the sample rests with the top ten.

The collaborating institutions used their own protocols to collect whole blood in K2EDTA tubes. For TCRbeta analysis, collaborators shipped samples in one of three forms: frozen whole blood, isolated PBMCs, or DNA extracted from either of those sample types. There are 14 amino acids in the CDR3, from cysteine to phenylalanine inclusive. The entry retains the CDR3 DNA only, 42 bases that are in frame from base 1. The germline V gene gives CDR1 as SQVTM and CDR2 as ANQGSEA. Cut back by 6 bases and 5 bases, the V and J ends lie 19 bases apart. Comments on this clone: Its antigen remains unidentified. Within one base of it there is no much larger clone, and no base qualities were kept.

The chain couples TRBV29-1 to TRBJ1-1, with TRBD1 as a weak D call on 5 bases. This TCR derives from a woman in her sixties with acute or convalescent COVID-19. Sequences were obtained from peripheral blood. This receptor has the CDR3 CSVANAGAGTEAFF. In nucleotides, the sequence is TGCAGCGTCGCAAACGCTGGGGCGGGGACTGAAGCTTTCTTT.